The present T cell receptor beta chain was sequenced within a study of cytomegalovirus exposure and HLA in healthy donors. On the study more broadly: Unique TCRs numbering some 77 million, obtained from HLA-typed donors, made up an early data release.

From germline, CDR1 is WNHNN and CDR2 SYGVQD (reference sequence). The CDR3 totals 15 residues. Trimming took 5 bases from V and 0 from J; bases not matched to a gene: 3. The PCR employed 60 Vbeta primers together with 13 Jbeta primers. Sequencing used immunoSEQ multiplex PCR; TCRdb keeps in-frame clones, though not all of them. This sample has some 78,000 clones, with 60% to 80% found just once. The J gene is TRBJ2-1, the V gene TRBV10-1; 8 bases align to TRBD2. The sequencing sample was made of PBMCs. The TCR sequence derives from a woman aged 45-60 years in good health and CMV-seropositive. In DNA, the CDR3 is TGCGCCAGCAGTACTACTAGCGGCTCCTACAATGAGCAGTTCTTC. Its protein product is CASSTTSGSYNEQFF.